Presented here are 24 T cell receptor beta chains from one specimen sequenced in a study of human T cells and chemical hapten exposure. TCRdb fed the RACE reads into MiXCR, producing one record per CDR3 protein. The repertoire holds some 350,000 distinct CDR3 sequences, with about 6% as singletons. Specified time point: patch test 2, 6 weeks after DPC sensitization. Sample treatment: therapeutic diphenylcyclopropenone sensitization with weekly scalp DPC. The sequencing used whole blood, collected in connection with sensitization to the hapten diphenylcyclopropenone (DPC). Receptors were obtained from a woman in her late teens or twenties with alopecia areata. Some clones in this sample may be carry-over from other donors' samples.

The chain employs TRBV11-2 and TRBJ2-7; D is uncertain. CDR3 size: 12 residues. The V gene lost 6 bases and the J gene lost 7 bases, with 13 bases spanning the gap. Germline lookup yields CDR1 SGHAT and CDR2 FQNNGV. The CDR3 region is CASSRNIGEQYF. The CDR3, as DNA: TGTGCCAGCAGTCGTAACATTGGAGAGCAGTACTTC.

The genes are TRBV7-9 and TRBJ2-1; TRBD2 agrees at 7 bases. This CDR3 comprises 14 residues. V shed 1 base and J 7 bases; nucleotides not matched to a gene: 4. Germline assignment: CDR1 SEHNR and CDR2 FQNEAQ (reference sequence). DNA for the CDR3: TGTGCCAGCAGCTTAGTAAGCGGGGCTAATGAGCAGTTCTTC. Protein sequence: CASSLVSGANEQFF. Full variable domain (remainder filled in from reference TRBV7-9 and TRBJ2-1): DTGVSQNPRHKITKRGQNVTFRCDPISEHNRLYWYRQTLGQGPEFLTYFQNEAQLEKSRLLSDRFSAERPKGSFSTLEIQRTEQGDSAMYLCASSLVSGANEQFFGPGTRLTVL.

The V call is TRBV7-2, the J call TRBJ2-7; TRBD2 matches 8 bases. The germline gives CDR1 SGHTA, CDR2 FQGNSA. V gave up 0 bases and J gave up 5 bases; unmatched junction bases: 12. The CDR3 loop spans 17 amino acids. The CDR3 DNA sequence: TGTGCCAGCAGCTTAGCGCAAGGACTAGCAAGGGCCCACGAGCAGTACTTC. Protein sequence: CASSLAQGLARAHEQYF.

This chain uses TRBV28 with TRBJ2-3; 8 nucleotides line up with TRBD1. J gave up 2 bases and V 2 bases, and 9 bases lay outside the gene matches. The CDR3 extends over 17 amino acids. CDR1 is MDHEN, CDR2 SYDVKM, per germline. The CDR3 coding sequence is TGTGCCAGCAGTTTAGTGGCCAGGGGGCTTACCACAGATACGCAGTATTTT. It translates to CASSLVARGLTTDTQYF.

This clonotype was detected many times. The gene calls are TRBV10-3 and TRBJ2-7; no firm D call. V was trimmed by 6 bases and J by 2 bases, leaving 14 bases between them. The CDR3 extends over 14 amino acids. Germline lookup yields CDR1 ENHRY and CDR2 SYGVKD. DNA of the CDR3: TGTGCCATCAGGGCCGCGGCAGAGCCCTACGAGCAGTACTTC. This gives the protein CAIRAAAEPYEQYF.

This clonotype was recorded at least ten times. The chain has TRBV4-1 and TRBJ2-3; D is uncertain. V lost 2 bases and J lost 2, with 11 bases in between. The V gene's germline CDR1 is MGHRA and CDR2 YSYEKL. The CDR3 has 15 residues. CDR3 nucleotides: TGCGCCAGCAGCCAAAAGCCGAAATTCACAGATACGCAGTATTTT. Residues: CASSQKPKFTDTQYF.

This chain uses TRBV7-2 with TRBJ1-4, with a possible D match to TRBD1 (5 bases). Germline CDR1 reads SGHTA; CDR2 reads FQGNSA. The CDR3 length is 15 residues. Trimming cost V 1 base and J 7 bases, with 13 bases left between them. This chain's CDR3 is CASSLVGTRSEKLFF. In DNA, the CDR3 is TGTGCCAGCAGCTTAGTTGGGACTAGGAGTGAAAAACTGTTTTTT. The entire variable domain, with the rest obtained from reference TRBV7-2 and TRBJ1-4, is as follows: GAGVSQSPSNKVTEKGKDVELRCDPISGHTALYWYRQSLGQGLEFLIYFQGNSAPDKSGLPSDRFSAERTGGSVSTLTIQRTQQEDSAVYLCASSLVGTRSEKLFFGSGTQLSVL.

Many counts were recorded for this clonotype. This chain uses TRBV5-5 with TRBJ2-6; D call uncertain. The germline gives CDR1 SGHKS, CDR2 YYEKEE (reference sequence). V dropped 4 bases and J dropped 0 bases, with 14 bases sitting between them. The CDR3 length is 17 residues. CDR3 nucleotide sequence: TGTGCCAGCAGCGTGAGAGCCGCCCTCTCTGGGGCCAACGTCCTGACTTTC. Protein sequence: CASSVRAALSGANVLTF.

V gene TRBV14 combines with J gene TRBJ2-7; 7 positions match TRBD1. This CDR3 is 14 amino acids long. V trimming: 0 bases; J trimming: 5 bases; junction bases outside the gene matches: 4. The germline V gene encodes CDR1 SGHDN and CDR2 FVKESK. CDR3 DNA sequence: TGTGCCAGCAGCCAAGACAGGGGGTGGCACGAGCAGTACTTC. Its translation: CASSQDRGWHEQYF.

This clonotype was observed at least ten times. The chain uses TRBV7-8 and TRBJ1-6, with D possibly matching TRBD1 (5 bases). The length of the CDR3 is 17 residues. Trimming removed 6 bases at V and 7 bases at J, with 22 bases between. Germline loops: CDR1 SGHVS, CDR2 FQNEAQ. The CDR3 nucleotides are TGTGCCAGCAGGGCAGGGCGACCTCTGGCAGGAAATTCACCCCTCCACTTT. Its translation: CASRAGRPLAGNSPLHF.

This clonotype was recorded a few times. CDR3 loop: CASSVGRHNLGNTIYF. In nucleotides, the CDR3 is TGTGCCAGCAGCGTAGGCAGGCACAATCTTGGAAACACCATATATTTT. This sequence joins TRBV9 and TRBJ1-3; the D is unclear. Germline CDR1 reads SGDLS; CDR2 reads YYNGEE. V was shortened by 0 bases and J by 3 bases, with 13 bases between the two germline ends. The CDR3 runs 16 residues.

Many counts were recorded for this clonotype. This chain connects TRBV13 to TRBJ2-7, with D perhaps assigned TRBD1 or TRBD2 (5 bases each). Per germline, CDR1 PRHDT and CDR2 FYEKMQ (reference sequence). The ends were cut back, 4 bases at V and 5 bases at J, with 15 bases in the middle. This CDR3 spans 14 amino acids. The CDR3 here is CASSYISRGHEQYF. CDR3 sequence (DNA): TGTGCCAGCAGCTACATATCGAGGGGCCACGAGCAGTACTTC. The full variable domain, its missing parts supplied by reference TRBV13 and TRBJ2-7, is AAGVIQSPRHLIKEKRETATLKCYPIPRHDTVYWYQQGPGQDPQFLISFYEKMQSDKGSIPDRFSAQQFSDYHSELNMSSLELGDSALYFCASSYISRGHEQYFGPGTRLTVT.

This clonotype was observed at least ten times. This rearrangement joins TRBV6-6 to TRBJ1-1; 11 positions match TRBD1. V shed 1 base and J 5 bases; nucleotides not matched to a gene: 3. The CDR3 totals 15 residues. In germline, CDR1 is MNHNY, CDR2 SVGAGI (reference sequence). The CDR3, as DNA: TGTGCCAGCAGTTACTGGGACAGGGGGAAGACTGAAGCTTTCTTT. Translated, it gives CASSYWDRGKTEAFF.

At least ten counts were recorded for this clonotype. The chain is built from TRBV27 and TRBJ2-3, with 7 bases lining up with TRBD1. The V and J ends lost 3 bases and 1 base, in that order; junction bases with no gene match: 1. Per the germline V gene, CDR1 is MNHEY and CDR2 is SMNVEV (reference sequence). The CDR3 is 14 residues long. Here the CDR3 reads CASSLDRRTDTQYF. The DNA for the CDR3 is TGTGCCAGCAGTTTGGACAGGCGCACAGATACGCAGTATTTT.

This clonotype came up a few times. V usage is TRBV25-1 and J usage is TRBJ2-3; 11 nucleotides agree with TRBD1. Trimming cost V 5 bases and J 6 bases; bases outside gene matches: 4. CDR3 length: 14 amino acids. In germline, CDR1 is MGHDK, CDR2 SYGVNS. CDR3 sequence (DNA): TGTGCCAGCAGTCGGACAGGGGGCGTTGATACGCAGTATTTT. Translated: CASSRTGGVDTQYF.

In its sample, this clonotype was seen many times. The CDR3 protein is CASDPRGQGARGGYTF. CDR3 nucleotides: TGTGCCAGCGACCCCCGGGGCCAGGGGGCGAGAGGAGGCTACACCTTC. The chain joins TRBV6-2 or TRBV6-3 to TRBJ1-2; 8 bases are shared with TRBD1. V lost 8 bases to trimming and J lost 8 bases; unmatched junction nucleotides: 19. Germline V gene sequence: CDR1 MNHEY, CDR2 SVGEGT. This CDR3 region has 16 residues.

The sample holds many counts of this clonotype. The chain recombines TRBV20-1 with TRBJ1-5, with TRBD1 matching over 8 bases. V lost 6 bases to trimming and J lost 0 bases; unmatched junction nucleotides: 4. CDR3 length: 14 amino acids. Germline CDR1 DFQATT, CDR2 SNEGSKA (reference sequence). CDR3 nucleotides: TGCAGTGCCAGGACAGGGACTAGCAATCAGCCCCAGCATTTT. Translated, it gives CSARTGTSNQPQHF.

This clonotype was seen many times. The chain carries TRBV28 and TRBJ2-7, with D possibly being TRBD2 (5 bases). The V gene lost 7 bases and the J gene lost 5 bases, with 15 bases spanning the gap. There are 13 residues in the CDR3. The germline V gene has CDR1 MDHEN and CDR2 SYDVKM. CDR3 region: CASKKEETHEQYF. CDR3 in DNA: TGTGCCAGCAAAAAGGAGGAGACCCACGAGCAGTACTTC. The full variable domain, with the rest looked up from reference TRBV28 and TRBJ2-7, is DVKVTQSSRYLVKRTGEKVFLECVQDMDHENMFWYRQDPGLGLRLIYFSYDVKMKEKGDIPEGYSVSREKKERFSLILESASTNQTSMYLCASKKEETHEQYFGPGTRLTVT.

This clonotype was picked up a small number of times. This chain joins TRBV10-3 and TRBJ1-3; weak D call: TRBD1 (6 bases). This CDR3 has 14 residues. Germline CDR1 reads ENHRY; CDR2 reads SYGVKD. V gave up 6 bases and J gave up 0 bases, with 9 bases separating them. This CDR3 reads CAISTGFSGNTIYF. The CDR3 DNA follows: TGTGCCATCAGCACAGGGTTCTCTGGAAACACCATATATTTT.

The chain is built from TRBV7-8 and TRBJ2-2; D call uncertain. The V gene's germline CDR1 is SGHVS and CDR2 FQNEAQ. The CDR3 consists of 13 residues. V gave up 1 base and J gave up 8 bases, with 8 bases separating them. CDR3 in amino acids: CASSLEPAGELFF. CDR3 nucleotide sequence: TGTGCCAGCAGCTTAGAACCAGCGGGGGAGCTGTTTTTT.

The CDR3 nucleotides read TGTGCCAGCAGTTGGGGTTTCGGGCTTAACACTGAAGCTTTCTTT. This encodes CASSWGFGLNTEAFF. This chain uses TRBV27 with TRBJ1-1; D call uncertain. This CDR3 has 15 amino acids. Germline V CDR1 and CDR2: MNHEY, SMNVEV (reference sequence). V lost 4 bases, J lost 2 bases, and 14 bases lay in between.

This chain connects TRBV4-3 to TRBJ2-7; D gene ambiguous. Germline values: CDR1 LGHNA, CDR2 YSLEER. CDR3 length: 12 amino acids. Trimming cost V 10 bases and J 3 bases, with 13 bases left between them. The DNA of the CDR3 is TGCGCCACAATGGCGCCCCGCTACGAGCAGTACTTC. Protein sequence: CATMAPRYEQYF.

This clonotype was seen a handful of times. The chain couples TRBV14 to TRBJ1-2; perhaps TRBD1 as D (6 bases). The ends were cut back, 4 bases at V and 6 bases at J, with 12 bases in the middle. There are 13 residues in the CDR3. From germline, CDR1 is SGHDN and CDR2 FVKESK. The CDR3 region is CASSLGQYDGYTF. In DNA, the CDR3 is TGTGCCAGCAGCCTTGGACAGTACGATGGCTACACCTTC.

This clonotype has at least ten counts. This chain joins TRBV7-8 and TRBJ2-2, with unresolved D. V lost 5 bases to trimming and J lost 0 bases, with 10 bases between them. Germline CDR1 is SGHVS and CDR2 is FQNEAQ. CDR3 length: 15 amino acids. The chain's CDR3 is CASSATSPNTGELFF. The CDR3 region has the DNA TGTGCCAGCAGCGCCACTTCCCCGAACACCGGGGAGCTGTTTTTT. The full variable domain, with the rest looked up from reference TRBV7-8 and TRBJ2-2, is GAGVSQSPRYKVAKRGQDVALRCDPISGHVSLFWYQQALGQGPEFLTYFQNEAQLDKSGLPSDRFFAERPEGSVSTLKIQRTQQEDSAVYLCASSATSPNTGELFFGEGSRLTVL.